This TCR beta chain originates from a study of shared clonotypes between healthy human individuals. Study results and limitations: In this cohort, only blood was sampled, and tissue repertoires likely differ.

CD4+ cells underwent separation, giving CD45RA+ naive and CD45RA-negative memory subsets. Regarding this clone: Its antigen is not identified.

The CDR3 is made up of 18 amino acids. Trimming cost V 1 base and J 6 bases; bases outside gene matches: 12. Per germline, CDR1 SGHRS and CDR2 YFSETQ. About 33,000 T cell genomes (around 190 ng DNA) went into each sorted-subset replicate. Using immunoSEQ multiplex PCR, the repertoire was profiled, and TCRdb retains in-frame clones only, with some absent. The repertoire holds some 1 million clones, with about 80% as singletons. The rearrangement links TRBV5-1 to TRBJ2-2; 10 bases map to TRBD2. The sequencing sample was made of memory CD4+ T cells sorted from blood. The subset here: CD45RA-negative fraction. The TCR comes from a man aged 18 to 35 in good health. The CDR3 protein is CASSLRSPASGSPGELFF. In nucleotides, the CDR3 is TGCGCCAGCAGCTTGCGGTCTCCTGCTAGCGGGAGTCCCGGGGAGCTGTTTTTT.